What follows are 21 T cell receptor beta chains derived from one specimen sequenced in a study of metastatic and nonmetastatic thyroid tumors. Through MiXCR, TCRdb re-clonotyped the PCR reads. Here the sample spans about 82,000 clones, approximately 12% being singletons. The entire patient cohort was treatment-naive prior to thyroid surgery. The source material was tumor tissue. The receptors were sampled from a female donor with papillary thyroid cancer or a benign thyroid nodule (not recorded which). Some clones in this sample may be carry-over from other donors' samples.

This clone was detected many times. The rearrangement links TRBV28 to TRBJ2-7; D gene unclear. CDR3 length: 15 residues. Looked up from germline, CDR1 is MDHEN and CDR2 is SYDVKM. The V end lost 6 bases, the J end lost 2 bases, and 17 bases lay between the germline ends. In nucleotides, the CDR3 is TGTGCCAGCAGCCCCCGAGGTGTTACTCCCTACGAGCAGTACTTC. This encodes CASSPRGVTPYEQYF.

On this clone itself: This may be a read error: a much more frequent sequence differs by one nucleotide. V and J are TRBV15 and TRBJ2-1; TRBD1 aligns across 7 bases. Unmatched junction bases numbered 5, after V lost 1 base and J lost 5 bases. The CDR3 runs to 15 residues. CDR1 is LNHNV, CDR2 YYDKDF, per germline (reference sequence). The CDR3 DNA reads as TGTGCCACCAGCAGAGGGACAGGCATCAACAATGAGCAGTTCTTC. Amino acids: CATSRGTGINNEQFF.

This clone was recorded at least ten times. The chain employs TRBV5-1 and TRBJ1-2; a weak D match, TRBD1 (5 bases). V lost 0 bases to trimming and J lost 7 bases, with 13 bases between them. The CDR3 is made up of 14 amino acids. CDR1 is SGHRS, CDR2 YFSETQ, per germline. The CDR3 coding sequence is TGCGCCAGCAGCTTGGAATGGGGGGATGGTGGCTACACCTTC. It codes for CASSLEWGDGGYTF.

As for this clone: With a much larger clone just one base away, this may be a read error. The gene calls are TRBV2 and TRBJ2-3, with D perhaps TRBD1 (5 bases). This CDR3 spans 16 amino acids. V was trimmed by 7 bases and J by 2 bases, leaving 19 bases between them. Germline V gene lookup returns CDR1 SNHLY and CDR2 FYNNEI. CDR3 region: CASIHRQAVPTDTQYF. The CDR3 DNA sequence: TGTGCCAGCATTCACAGGCAGGCCGTACCCACAGATACGCAGTATTTT.

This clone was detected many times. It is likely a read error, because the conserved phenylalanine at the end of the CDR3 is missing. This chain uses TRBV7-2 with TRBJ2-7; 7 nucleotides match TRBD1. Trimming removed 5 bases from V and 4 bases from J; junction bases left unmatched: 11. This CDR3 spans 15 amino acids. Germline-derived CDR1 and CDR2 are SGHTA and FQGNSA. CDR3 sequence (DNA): TGTGCCAGCAGCGCGTCCGGGACAGCTCTATACGAGCAGTACTCC. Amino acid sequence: CASSASGTALYEQYS.

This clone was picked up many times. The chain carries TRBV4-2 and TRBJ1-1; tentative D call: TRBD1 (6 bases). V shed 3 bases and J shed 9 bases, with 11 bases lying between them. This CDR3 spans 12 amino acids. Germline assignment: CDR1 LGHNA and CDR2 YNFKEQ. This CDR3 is CASSQETGKAFF. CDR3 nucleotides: TGTGCCAGCAGCCAGGAAACAGGGAAAGCTTTCTTT.

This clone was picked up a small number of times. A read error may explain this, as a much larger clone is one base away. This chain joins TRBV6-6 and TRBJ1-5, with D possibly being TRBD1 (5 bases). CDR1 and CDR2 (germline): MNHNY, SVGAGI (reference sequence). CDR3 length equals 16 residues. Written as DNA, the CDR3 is TGTGCCAGCAGTTACTCCTGGACGGGGAGGGGTCAGTCCCAGCATTTT. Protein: CASSYSWTGRGQSQHF.

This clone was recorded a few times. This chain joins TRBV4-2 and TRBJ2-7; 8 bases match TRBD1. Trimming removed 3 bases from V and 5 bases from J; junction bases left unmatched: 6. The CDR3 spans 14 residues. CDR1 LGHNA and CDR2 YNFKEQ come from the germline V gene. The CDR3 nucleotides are TGTGCCAGCAGCCACCCCGACAGGGGCGACGAGCAGTACTTC. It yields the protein CASSHPDRGDEQYF.

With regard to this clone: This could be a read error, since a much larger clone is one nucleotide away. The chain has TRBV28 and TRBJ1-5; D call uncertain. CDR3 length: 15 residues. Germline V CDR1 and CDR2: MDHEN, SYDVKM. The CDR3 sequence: CASSPGFLGNQHQHF. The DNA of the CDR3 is TGTGCCAGCAGCCCAGGTTTTTTGGGCAATCAGCACCAGCATTTT.

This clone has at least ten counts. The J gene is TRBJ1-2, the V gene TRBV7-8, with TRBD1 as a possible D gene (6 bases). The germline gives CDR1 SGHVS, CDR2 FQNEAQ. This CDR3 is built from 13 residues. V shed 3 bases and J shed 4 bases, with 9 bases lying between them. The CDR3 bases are TGTGCCAGCAGCTTTGAGGGGGGCTATGGCTACACCTTC. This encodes CASSFEGGYGYTF. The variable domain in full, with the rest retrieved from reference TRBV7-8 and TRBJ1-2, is GAGVSQSPRYKVAKRGQDVALRCDPISGHVSLFWYQQALGQGPEFLTYFQNEAQLDKSGLPSDRFFAERPEGSVSTLKIQRTQQEDSAVYLCASSFEGGYGYTFGSGTRLTVV.

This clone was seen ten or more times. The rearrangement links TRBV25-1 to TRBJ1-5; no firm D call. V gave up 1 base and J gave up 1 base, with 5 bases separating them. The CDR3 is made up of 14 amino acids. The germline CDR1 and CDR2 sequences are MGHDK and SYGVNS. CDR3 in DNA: TGTGCCAGCAGTGAATGGATGAGCAATCAGCCCCAGCATTTT. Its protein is CASSEWMSNQPQHF.

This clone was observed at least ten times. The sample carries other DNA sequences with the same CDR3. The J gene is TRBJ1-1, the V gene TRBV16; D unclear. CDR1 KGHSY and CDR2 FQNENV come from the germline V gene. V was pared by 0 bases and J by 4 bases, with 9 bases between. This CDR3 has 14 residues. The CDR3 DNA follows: TGTGCCAGCAGCCAATCGGCGGAGGGCACTGAAGCTTTCTTT. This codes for CASSQSAEGTEAFF.

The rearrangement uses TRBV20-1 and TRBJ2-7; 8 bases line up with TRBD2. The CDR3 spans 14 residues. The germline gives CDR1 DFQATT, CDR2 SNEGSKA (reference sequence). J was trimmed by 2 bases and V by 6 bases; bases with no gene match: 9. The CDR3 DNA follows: TGCAGTGCCACGGGACTAGAGGGAACCTACGAGCAGTACTTC. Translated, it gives CSATGLEGTYEQYF.

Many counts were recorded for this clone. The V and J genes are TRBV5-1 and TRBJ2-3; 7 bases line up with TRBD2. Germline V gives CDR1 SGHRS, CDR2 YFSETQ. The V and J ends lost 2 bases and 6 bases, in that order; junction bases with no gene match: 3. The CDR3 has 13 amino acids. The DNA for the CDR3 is TGCGCCAGCAGCTTTGGGAGGGCCGATACGCAGTATTTT. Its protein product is CASSFGRADTQYF. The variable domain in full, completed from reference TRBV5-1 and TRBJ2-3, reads KAGVTQTPRYLIKTRGQQVTLSCSPISGHRSVSWYQQTPGQGLQFLFEYFSETQRNKGNFPGRFSGRQFSNSRSEMNVSTLELGDSALYLCASSFGRADTQYFGPGTRLTVL.

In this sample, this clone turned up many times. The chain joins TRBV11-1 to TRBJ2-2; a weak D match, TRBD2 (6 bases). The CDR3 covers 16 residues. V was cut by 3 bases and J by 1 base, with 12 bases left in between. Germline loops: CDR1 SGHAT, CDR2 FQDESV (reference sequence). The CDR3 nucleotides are TGTGCCAGCAGCTTCCGGGACTCACTGAACACCGGGGAGCTGTTTTTT. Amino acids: CASSFRDSLNTGELFF.

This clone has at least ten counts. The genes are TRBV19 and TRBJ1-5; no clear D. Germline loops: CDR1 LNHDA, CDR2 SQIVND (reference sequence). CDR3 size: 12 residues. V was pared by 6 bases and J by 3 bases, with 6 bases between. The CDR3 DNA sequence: TGTGCCAGTAGCGGTATCAATCAGCCCCAGCATTTT. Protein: CASSGINQPQHF.

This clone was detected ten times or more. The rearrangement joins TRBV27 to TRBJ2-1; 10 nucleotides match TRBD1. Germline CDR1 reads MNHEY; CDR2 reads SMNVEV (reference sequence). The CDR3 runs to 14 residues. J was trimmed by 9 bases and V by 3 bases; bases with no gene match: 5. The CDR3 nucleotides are TGTGCCAGCAGTTTCGGACAGGGGGGAAGTGAGCAGTTCTTC. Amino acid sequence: CASSFGQGGSEQFF.

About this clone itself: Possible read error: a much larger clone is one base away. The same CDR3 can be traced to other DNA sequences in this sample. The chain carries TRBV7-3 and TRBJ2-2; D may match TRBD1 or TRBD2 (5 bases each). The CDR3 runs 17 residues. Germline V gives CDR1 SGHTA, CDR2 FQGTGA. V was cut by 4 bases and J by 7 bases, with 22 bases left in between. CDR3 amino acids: CASSSSAGSGRVGELFF. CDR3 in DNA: TGTGCCAGCAGCTCCTCCGCAGGGAGCGGTAGGGTCGGGGAGCTGTTTTTT.

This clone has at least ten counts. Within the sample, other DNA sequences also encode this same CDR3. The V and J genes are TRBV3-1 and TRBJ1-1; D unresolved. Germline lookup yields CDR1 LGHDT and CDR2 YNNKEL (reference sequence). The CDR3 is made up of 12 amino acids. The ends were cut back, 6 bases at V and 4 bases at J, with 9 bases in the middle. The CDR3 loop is CASSPTGTEAFF. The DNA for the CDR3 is TGTGCCAGCAGTCCAACGGGCACTGAAGCTTTCTTT.

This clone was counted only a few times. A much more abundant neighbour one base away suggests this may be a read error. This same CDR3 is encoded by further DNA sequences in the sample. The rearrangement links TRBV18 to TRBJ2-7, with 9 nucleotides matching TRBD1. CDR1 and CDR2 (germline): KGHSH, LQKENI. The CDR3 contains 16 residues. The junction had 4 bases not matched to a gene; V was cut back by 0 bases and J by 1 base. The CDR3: CASSPPAGQGSYEQYF. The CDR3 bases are TGTGCCAGCTCACCACCAGCAGGACAGGGGTCCTACGAGCAGTACTTC.

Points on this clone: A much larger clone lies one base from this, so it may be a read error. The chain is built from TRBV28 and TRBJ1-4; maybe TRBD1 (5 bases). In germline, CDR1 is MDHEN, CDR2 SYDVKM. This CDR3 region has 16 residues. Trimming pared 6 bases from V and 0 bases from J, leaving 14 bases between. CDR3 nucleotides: TGTGCCAGCAGACCCGTCGAAGGGGCAACTAATGAAAAACTGTTTTTT. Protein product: CASRPVEGATNEKLFF. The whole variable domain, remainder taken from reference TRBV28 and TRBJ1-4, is DVKVTQSSRYLVKRTGEKVFLECVQDMDHENMFWYRQDPGLGLRLIYFSYDVKMKEKGDIPEGYSVSREKKERFSLILESASTNQTSMYLCASRPVEGATNEKLFFGSGTQLSVL.